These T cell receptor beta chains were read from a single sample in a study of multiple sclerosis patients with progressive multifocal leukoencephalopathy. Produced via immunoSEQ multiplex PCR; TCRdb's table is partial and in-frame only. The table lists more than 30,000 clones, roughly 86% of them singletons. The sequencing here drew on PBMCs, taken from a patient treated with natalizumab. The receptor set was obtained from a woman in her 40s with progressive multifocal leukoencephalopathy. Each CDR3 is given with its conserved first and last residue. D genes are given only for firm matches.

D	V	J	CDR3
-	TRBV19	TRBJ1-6	CASSPGSYNSPLHF
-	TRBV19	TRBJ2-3	CASSTLDSPTDTQYF
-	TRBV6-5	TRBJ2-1	CASSYSALSYNEQFF
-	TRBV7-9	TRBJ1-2	CASSWYRVYTF
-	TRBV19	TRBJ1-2	CASSGGGLYPYGYTF
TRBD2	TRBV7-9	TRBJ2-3	CASSRGLAGGLSTDTQYF
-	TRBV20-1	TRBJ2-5	CSAKRGETQYF
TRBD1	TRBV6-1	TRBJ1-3	CASSVTGRGEAIYF
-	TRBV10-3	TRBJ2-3	CAISEGREADTQYF
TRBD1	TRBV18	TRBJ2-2	CASSPDRAGTGELFF
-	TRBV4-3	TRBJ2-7	CASSQGRGDSSYEQYF
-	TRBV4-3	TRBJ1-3	CASSPLNAGGNTIYF
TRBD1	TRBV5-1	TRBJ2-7	CASSSRWTGGSYEQYF
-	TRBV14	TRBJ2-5	CASSANIFRTIEETQYF
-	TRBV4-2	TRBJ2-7	CASSQVLGVSYEQYF
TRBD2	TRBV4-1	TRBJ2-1	CASSQGGRVWDEQFF
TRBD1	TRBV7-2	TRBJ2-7	CASSLAGDRTYEQYF
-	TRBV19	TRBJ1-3	CASSSYIGNTIYF
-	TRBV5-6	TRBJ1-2	CASSLGGRMNNYGYTF
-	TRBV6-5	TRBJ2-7	CASSLQRFSYEQYF
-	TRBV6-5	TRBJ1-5	CASSGSSNQPQHF
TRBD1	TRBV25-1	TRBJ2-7	CASSEVGQGGHYEQYF
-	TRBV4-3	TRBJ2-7	CASSQEFHEQYF
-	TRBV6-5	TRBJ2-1	CASSYSGLLLANEQFF
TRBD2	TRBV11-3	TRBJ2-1	CASRLAGEREQFF
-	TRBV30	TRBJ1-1	CAWSTMGNTEAFF
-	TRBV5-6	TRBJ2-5	CASSLTETQYF
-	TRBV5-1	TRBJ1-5	CASSLVVGSPQHF
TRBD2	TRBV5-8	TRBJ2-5	CASSPVAGLATETQYF
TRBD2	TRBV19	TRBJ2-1	CASSIGLAALKNEQFF
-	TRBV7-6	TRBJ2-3	CASSHPLADYTDTQYF
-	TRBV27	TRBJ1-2	CASGSPPVLYGYTF
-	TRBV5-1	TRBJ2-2	CASSLETFTGELFF
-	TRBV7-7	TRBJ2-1	CASSLAGTPPYNEQFF
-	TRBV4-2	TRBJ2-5	CASSQAQGGEETQYF
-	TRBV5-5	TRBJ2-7	CASSWRPTSYEQYF
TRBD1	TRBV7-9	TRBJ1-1	CASSPRQGPNTEAFF
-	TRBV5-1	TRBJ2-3	CASSLADSYTDTQYF
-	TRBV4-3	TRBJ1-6	CASSLDFISPLHF
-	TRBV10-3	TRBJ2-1	CAISDLSRADNEQFF
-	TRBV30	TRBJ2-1	CAWSVGTGSRVQFF
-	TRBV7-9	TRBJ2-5	CASSLVPGQGIQETQYF
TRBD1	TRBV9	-	CASSAGQRPSEQYF
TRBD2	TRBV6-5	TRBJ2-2	CASNPAGGRGELFF
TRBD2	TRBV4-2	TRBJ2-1	CASSQERGDEQFF
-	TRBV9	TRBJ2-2	CASSGGPKGLVNTGELFF